This is a list of T cell receptor beta chains from one sample in a study of cytomegalovirus exposure and HLA in healthy donors. Generated by immunoSEQ multiplex PCR, the TCRdb table keeps only in-frame clones and is missing some. The sample yields about 140,000 clones, around 80% seen once. Specimen: PBMCs. All receptors come from a woman between 35 and 50 years old in good health and CMV-seronegative. Both conserved end residues are part of each CDR3. A D gene is named only where the DNA matches it firmly. The size of a clone is reported for some rows only, either as once, few or many, or as a class for expanded clones.

V gene,D gene,J gene,clone size,CDR3 DNA,CDR3 protein
TRBV7-8,NA,TRBJ1-2,NA,TGTGCCAGCAGCTTGGGAAGCGGTCTAGGGACAATTCGAGCCTATGGCTACACCTTC,CASSLGSGLGTIRAYGYTF
TRBV19,TRBD2,TRBJ2-1,NA,TGTGCCAGTAGTATGGCGGGAGGCCCTAGTGAGCAGTTCTTC,CASSMAGGPSEQFF
TRBV4-2,TRBD1,TRBJ1-2,NA,TGTGCCAGCAGCCAAGCGGGACAGTATGGCTACACCTTC,CASSQAGQYGYTF
TRBV11-2,TRBD2,TRBJ2-1,NA,TGTGCCAGCAGTTTCACGGGGGGAGGGTACAATGAGCAGTTCTTC,CASSFTGGGYNEQFF
TRBV12-5,NA,TRBJ1-3,NA,TGTGCTAGTGGCCCTCTACCCAACTCTGGAAACACCATATATTTT,CASGPLPNSGNTIYF
TRBV5-4,NA,TRBJ1-1,NA,TGTGCCAGCAGCTCGGTAGGGAGAGATGAAGCTTTCTTT,CASSSVGRDEAFF
TRBV7-8,TRBD2,TRBJ2-7,once,TGTGCCAGCAGCTTAGTTCTACGGGAGGGCCTCTACGAGCAGTACTTC,CASSLVLREGLYEQYF
TRBV29-1,NA,TRBJ2-1,few,TGCAGCGTTGAAGATCTAGCGACGGGCGGTGAGCAGTTCTTC,CSVEDLATGGEQFF
TRBV28,NA,TRBJ1-5,NA,TGTGCCAGCAGTTTCGGGAAGGGCAGATATAGCAATCAGCCCCAGCATTTT,CASSFGKGRYSNQPQHF
TRBV5-1,TRBD1,TRBJ1-2,once,TGCGCCAGCAGGCCTGACAGGGCCACCTATGGCTACACCTTC,CASRPDRATYGYTF
TRBV4-3,NA,TRBJ2-5,NA,TGCGCCAGCAGCCAAGATTTTGGGGGAGGAGAGACCCAGTACTTC,CASSQDFGGGETQYF
TRBV7-9,TRBD1,TRBJ1-5,few,TGTGCCAGCAGCTTACAGGGGGCGCGAGAGCCCCAGCATTTT,CASSLQGAREPQHF
TRBV5-1,TRBD2,TRBJ2-3,NA,TGCGCCAGCAGCTTGAGCGGACTAGCGCATACAGATACGCAGTATTTT,CASSLSGLAHTDTQYF
TRBV11-2,NA,TRBJ1-2,NA,TGTGCCAGCAGCCCAGAAGGGGTTTGGGGCTACACCTTC,CASSPEGVWGYTF
TRBV4-2,NA,TRBJ2-1,NA,TGTGCCAGCAGCCAACTCGGCGGACAATACAATGAGCAGTTCTTC,CASSQLGGQYNEQFF